What follows is one T cell receptor beta chain and its context. Its recognized antigen is unknown. Base qualities are not recorded, but no much larger clone differs from it by a single base. This specimen belongs to a study of neurological immune-mediated disorders (dated by TCRdb to between 2017 and 2020). Broadly, across the study: Of the 35 or so multiple sclerosis patients, 31 had relapsing-remitting MS and 3 had secondary progressive MS. Alongside PBMC samples, the set of some 100 TCR-beta libraries contained longitudinal samples, technical triplicates, and paired CD4+ and CD8+ T-cell subsets that had been sorted. The cohort included approximately 70 subjects: approximately 15 with HAM/TSP, around 34 with multiple sclerosis, and approximately 20 healthy controls. Peripheral blood TCR-beta repertoires from HTLV-I-associated myelopathy (HAM/TSP) patients, multiple sclerosis patients and healthy controls were compared by UMI-based sequencing. The full study reports these points: The MS cluster was not associated with any clinical or MRI features, and the authors stated that larger cohorts are needed. TCR clonal expansion was greatest in HAM/TSP patients and smallest in MS patients, who ranked below even healthy controls. In a phylogenetic analysis, the repertoires of 18 out of 34 MS patients fell into a single cluster of related CDR3 sequences, pointing to a possible signature at the repertoire level. No identical CDR3 amino acid sequences were shared among expanded clones across subjects, suggesting private TCR-beta repertoires in all groups.

cDNA was synthesized by template-switch 5'RACE using a primer with a 10-nucleotide random unique molecular identifier that tagged each TCR transcript. Every sequencing run covered 15-18 subjects and yielded more than 170 million TCR-beta sequences. The RNeasy kit was used for extraction of total RNA. The KAPA Real-time Library Amplification kit was used to amplify TCR-beta VDJ regions with primers for the TCR constant region and the 5'RACE anchor. A first PCR added sample indexes and Illumina adaptors, and a second PCR then raised library yield. After Ampure bead purification, the TCR product of roughly 650 bp was size-selected on a 2% E-gel SizeSelection system. Library quality was checked on a Bioanalyzer, concentration was measured with Qubit, and libraries were quantified with the Kapa Library Quantification kit before pooling. An Illumina HiSeq 2500 sequenced the libraries paired-end 2 x 150 bp. To increase sequence diversity, about 25-31% phiX was spiked into each library pool. The authors' analysis ran thus. The quality-filtered reads were processed with the UMI-based MiGEC pipeline, whose error correction step removed more than 85% of the raw TCR sequences. VDJ genes were aligned to IMGT germline references, and clonotypes were defined by unique CDR3 amino acid sequence plus V-J genes. Clonal expansion, Shannon diversity and CDR3 relatedness (CalcPairwiseDistances, ClusterSamples) were evaluated with VDJtools, and phylogenetic trees were built with CLCbio workbench. Using coefficient-of-variation modelling across technical triplicates, the study counted a clone as expanded if it had at least 8 unique UMIs. Clones were called with MiXCR by TCRdb after fastp trimmed the public reads at Q25, and only in-frame beta chains were retained. Records with the same CDR3 protein are collapsed into one entry carrying the most frequent genes and DNA. TCRdb's processing, not the study's, gives the V and J calls here. This sample comprises about 55,000 distinct CDR3 sequences, about 4.2% of them detected only once. The ten largest clonotypes hold 1.9% of the sample.

For the sorted-subset TCR libraries, the starting material was over 950,000 sorted CD4+ or CD8+ T cells. The multiple sclerosis patients were enrolled in a US clinical protocol that evaluated disease progression with magnetic resonance imaging. PBMCs were separated from peripheral blood using Ficoll-Hypaque density gradient centrifugation and then cryopreserved in liquid nitrogen. Paired sorted CD4+ and CD8+ subsets came from healthy controls, HAM/TSP patients and MS patients. Trimming removed 10 bases from V and 7 bases from J; the gene matches leave 9 bases unexplained. CDR1 and CDR2 (MNHEY, SMNVEV) derive from the germline V gene (reference sequence). From cysteine to phenylalanine, the CDR3 is 14 amino acids long. Solely the CDR3 DNA is kept, with 42 bases framed from the first base.

The chain links TRBV27 with TRBJ1-6; 8 bases in the junction line up with TRBD1. Input material: CD4+ T cells from blood. The TCR comes from a woman in her thirties or forties with multiple sclerosis. The sequenced DNA: TGTGCCACCTACCTAGGACAGGGAAATTCACCCCTCCACTTT. Translated, this gives CATYLGQGNSPLHF.